These 9 T cell receptor beta chains were sequenced from one sample in a study of blood T cell repertoires in COVID-19. Libraries were prepared by immunoSEQ multiplex PCR; TCRdb keeps only in-frame clonotypes and omits some of them. This table holds some 120,000 clones, around 83% found once. Material for sequencing was peripheral blood. The receptor source for this set is a man older than 75 with active or convalescent COVID-19.

The chain combines TRBV19 with TRBJ2-3; 8 positions agree with TRBD2. Germline V gene sequence: CDR1 LNHDA, CDR2 SQIVND (reference sequence). The CDR3 has 14 residues. J gave up 2 bases and V 6 bases, and 4 bases lay outside the gene matches. The chain's CDR3 is CASRERGYTDTQYF. CDR3 DNA: TGTGCCAGTAGGGAGCGGGGGTACACAGATACGCAGTATTTT. Supplemented by reference TRBV19 and TRBJ2-3, the full variable domain reads DGGITQSPKYLFRKEGQNVTLSCEQNLNHDAMYWYRQDPGQGLRLIYYSQIVNDFQKGDIAEGYSVSREKKESFPLTVTSAQKNPTAFYLCASRERGYTDTQYFGPGTRLTVL.

The rearrangement joins TRBV5-4 to TRBJ2-7; 8 bases agree with TRBD2. The CDR3 is 13 amino acids. Trimming cost V 5 bases and J 4 bases; bases outside gene matches: 5. Looked up from germline, CDR1 is SGHNT and CDR2 is YYREEE (reference sequence). CDR3 in amino acids: CASSQRGGYEQYF. DNA of the CDR3: TGTGCCAGCAGTCAACGGGGGGGTTACGAGCAGTACTTC.

This chain links TRBV4-3 with TRBJ2-4; a possible D gene is TRBD2 (6 bases). Per germline, CDR1 LGHNA and CDR2 YSLEER. Trimming pared 0 bases from V and 2 bases from J, leaving 11 bases between. The CDR3 loop spans 16 amino acids. DNA of the CDR3: TGCGCCAGCAGCCAAGATCGGGCGGGGCCCAAAAACATTCAGTACTTC. This sequence encodes CASSQDRAGPKNIQYF.

Here the CDR3 reads CASSIFTYNSPLHF. The DNA of the CDR3 is TGTGCCAGTAGTATTTTCACCTATAATTCACCCCTCCACTTT. This sequence joins TRBV19 and TRBJ1-6, with D unresolved. Germline lookup yields CDR1 LNHDA and CDR2 SQIVND (reference sequence). CDR3 size: 14 residues. Trimming took off 3 bases at V and 2 bases at J, with 5 bases between the two ends.

The chain uses TRBV7-8 and TRBJ1-4; no definite D call. Looked up from germline, CDR1 is SGHVS and CDR2 is FQNEAQ. This CDR3 region has 14 residues. V shed 4 bases and J shed 6 bases, with 12 bases lying between them. Here the CDR3 DNA reads TGTGCCAGCAGCTCGACACCTGACGATGAAAAACTGTTTTTT. Translated, it gives CASSSTPDDEKLFF.

The chain couples TRBV2 to TRBJ2-1; TRBD2 agrees at 8 bases. Germline values: CDR1 SNHLY, CDR2 FYNNEI. The CDR3 covers 14 residues. The ends lost 8 bases at V and 10 bases at J; junction bases unmatched: 13. CDR3 amino acids: CASRTSGGSWEQFF. The CDR3 coding sequence is TGTGCCAGCCGGACCTCGGGGGGGAGTTGGGAGCAGTTCTTC.

The chain joins TRBV4-1 to TRBJ1-2; TRBD1 matches 8 bases. Germline CDR1 MGHRA, CDR2 YSYEKL. The CDR3 spans 16 residues. Germline trimming cut 1 base from V and 2 bases from J; bases unmatched to any gene: 6. The CDR3 sequence: CASSQGRQGLNYGYTF. The CDR3 DNA is TGCGCCAGCAGCCAAGGACGACAGGGGTTAAACTATGGCTACACCTTC.

The rearrangement links TRBV7-2 to TRBJ1-2, with TRBD1 as a possible D gene (5 bases). With 5 bases removed from V and 8 bases from J, the gap between germline ends came to 18 bases. Germline loops: CDR1 SGHTA, CDR2 FQGNSA. This CDR3 region has 14 residues. CDR3 protein: CASSPERGLRGYTF. The CDR3 bases are TGTGCCAGCAGCCCAGAAAGGGGCCTGCGGGGCTACACCTTC.

V usage is TRBV28 and J usage is TRBJ2-2; D perhaps matches TRBD1 (6 bases). The germline V gene has CDR1 MDHEN and CDR2 SYDVKM. Between the trimmed V and J ends, which lost 3 bases and 4 bases, there was a span of 12 bases. CDR3 length equals 15 residues. The CDR3 region is CASSLIGGGTGELFF. CDR3 nucleotide sequence: TGTGCCAGCAGTTTGATTGGGGGCGGCACCGGGGAGCTGTTTTTT.